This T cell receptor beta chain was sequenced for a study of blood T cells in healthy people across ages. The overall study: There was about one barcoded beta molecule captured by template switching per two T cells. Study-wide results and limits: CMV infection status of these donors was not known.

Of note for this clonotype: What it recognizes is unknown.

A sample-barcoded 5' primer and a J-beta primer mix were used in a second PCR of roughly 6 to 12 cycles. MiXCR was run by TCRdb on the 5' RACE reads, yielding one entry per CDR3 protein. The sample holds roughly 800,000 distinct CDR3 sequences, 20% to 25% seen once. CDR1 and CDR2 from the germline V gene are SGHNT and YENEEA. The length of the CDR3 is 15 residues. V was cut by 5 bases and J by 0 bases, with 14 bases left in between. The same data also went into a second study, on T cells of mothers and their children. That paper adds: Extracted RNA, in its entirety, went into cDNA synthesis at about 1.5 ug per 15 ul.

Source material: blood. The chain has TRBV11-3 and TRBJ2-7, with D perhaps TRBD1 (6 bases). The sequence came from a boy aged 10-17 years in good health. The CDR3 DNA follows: TGTGCCAGCAGCCCAGTGGGGGCACACTCCTACGAGCAGTACTTC. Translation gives CASSPVGAHSYEQYF.